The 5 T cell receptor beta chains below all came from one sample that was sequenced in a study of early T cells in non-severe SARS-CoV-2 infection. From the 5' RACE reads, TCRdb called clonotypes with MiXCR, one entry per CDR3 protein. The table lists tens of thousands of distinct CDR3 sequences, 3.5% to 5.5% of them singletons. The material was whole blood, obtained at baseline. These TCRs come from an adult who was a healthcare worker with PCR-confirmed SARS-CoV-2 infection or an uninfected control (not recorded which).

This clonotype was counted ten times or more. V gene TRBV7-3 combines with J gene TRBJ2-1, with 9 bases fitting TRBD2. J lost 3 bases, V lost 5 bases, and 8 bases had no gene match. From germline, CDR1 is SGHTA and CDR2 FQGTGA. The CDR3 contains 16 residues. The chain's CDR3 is CASSRSGGAFYNEQFF. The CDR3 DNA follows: TGTGCCAGCAGCCGTAGCGGGGGAGCGTTCTACAATGAGCAGTTCTTC.

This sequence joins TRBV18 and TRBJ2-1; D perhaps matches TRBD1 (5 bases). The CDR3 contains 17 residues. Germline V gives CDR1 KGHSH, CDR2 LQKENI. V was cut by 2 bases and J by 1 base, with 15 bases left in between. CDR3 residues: CASSPNQGKASYNEQFF. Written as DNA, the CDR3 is TGTGCCAGCTCACCAAACCAGGGAAAAGCGTCCTACAATGAGCAGTTCTTC. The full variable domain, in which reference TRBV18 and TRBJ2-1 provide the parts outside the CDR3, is NAGVMQNPRHLVRRRGQEARLRCSPMKGHSHVYWYRQLPEEGLKFMVYLQKENIIDESGMPKERFSAEFPKEGPSILRIQQVVRGDSAAYFCASSPNQGKASYNEQFFGPGTRLTVL.

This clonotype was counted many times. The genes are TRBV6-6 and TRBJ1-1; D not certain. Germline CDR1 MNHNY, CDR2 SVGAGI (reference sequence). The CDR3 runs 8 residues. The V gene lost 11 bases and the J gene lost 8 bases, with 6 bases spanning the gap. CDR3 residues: CAVGEAFF. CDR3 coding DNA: TGTGCCGTCGGGGAAGCTTTCTTT.

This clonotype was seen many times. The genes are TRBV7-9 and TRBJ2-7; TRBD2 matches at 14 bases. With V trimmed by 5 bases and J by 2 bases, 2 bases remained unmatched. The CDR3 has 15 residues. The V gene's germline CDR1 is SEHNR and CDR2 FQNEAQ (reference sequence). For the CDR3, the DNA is TGTGCCAGCAGCCCGGGACTAGCGGGAGCCTACGAGCAGTACTTC. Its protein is CASSPGLAGAYEQYF.

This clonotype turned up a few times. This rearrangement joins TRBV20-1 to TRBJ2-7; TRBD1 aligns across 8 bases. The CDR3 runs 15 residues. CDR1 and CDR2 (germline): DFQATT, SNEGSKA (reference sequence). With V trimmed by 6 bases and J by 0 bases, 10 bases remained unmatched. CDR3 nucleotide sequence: TGCAGTGCAACCACCGGGACAGGTGGCTCCTACGAGCAGTACTTC. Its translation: CSATTGTGGSYEQYF.